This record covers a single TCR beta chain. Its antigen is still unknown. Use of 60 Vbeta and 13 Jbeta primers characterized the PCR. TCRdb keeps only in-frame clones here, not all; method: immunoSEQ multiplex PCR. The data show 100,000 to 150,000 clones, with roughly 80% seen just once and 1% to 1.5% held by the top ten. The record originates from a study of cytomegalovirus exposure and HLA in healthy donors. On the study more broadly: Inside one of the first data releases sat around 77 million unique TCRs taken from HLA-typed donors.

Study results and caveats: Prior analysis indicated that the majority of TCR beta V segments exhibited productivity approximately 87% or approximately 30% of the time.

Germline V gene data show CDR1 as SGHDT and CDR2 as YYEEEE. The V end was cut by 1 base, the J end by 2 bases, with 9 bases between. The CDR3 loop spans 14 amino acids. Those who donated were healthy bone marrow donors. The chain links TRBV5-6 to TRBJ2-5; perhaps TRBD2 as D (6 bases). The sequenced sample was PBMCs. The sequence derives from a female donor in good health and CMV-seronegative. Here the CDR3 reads CASSLWGVQETQYF. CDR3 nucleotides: TGTGCCAGCAGCTTGTGGGGGGTACAAGAGACCCAGTACTTC.